The next 16 T cell receptor beta chains were all read from a single sample in a study of CD8 T cells in Susac syndrome. RNA totalling about 0.45 to 1 ug underwent reverse transcription with random hexamers. Each CDR3 protein is one row after TCRdb ran MiXCR on the immunoSEQ multiplex PCR reads. Here the sample spans under 70,000 distinct CDR3 sequences, around 95% being singletons. The sequencing sample was made of CD8+ T cells from PBMCs. These TCRs come from a human donor with Susac syndrome.

The V and J genes are TRBV27 and TRBJ2-5; no reliable D call. V lost 6 bases to trimming and J lost 4 bases, with 18 bases between them. The CDR3 consists of 15 residues. Germline V gene data show CDR1 as MNHEY and CDR2 as SMNVEV (reference sequence). The CDR3 sequence: CASSPPLRIRETQYF. DNA of the CDR3: TGTGCCAGCAGCCCACCGCTACGAATTCGAGAGACCCAGTACTTC.

The CDR3 here is CASSLGLVTQYF. Here the CDR3 DNA reads TGTGCCAGCAGTTTAGGACTAGTTACCCAGTACTTC. The chain carries TRBV28 and TRBJ2-5; 7 positions agree with TRBD2. CDR3 length: 12 amino acids. The V segment lost 2 bases and the J segment 8 bases; nucleotides outside the gene matches: 2. CDR1 and CDR2 from the germline V gene are MDHEN and SYDVKM.

CDR3 bases: TGTGCCAGCAGTTACAGGGACAGTTCTTTGGATACGCAGTATTTT. Amino acid sequence: CASSYRDSSLDTQYF. This sequence joins TRBV28 and TRBJ2-3; 7 bases map to TRBD1. Germline V gene sequence: CDR1 MDHEN, CDR2 SYDVKM. V lost 4 bases, J lost 6 bases, and 10 bases stayed unmatched. This CDR3 is 15 amino acids long.

The CDR3 protein is CASSDTRGDSTDTQYF. The CDR3 nucleotides read TGTGCCAGCAGTGACACGCGGGGGGATAGCACAGATACGCAGTATTTT. This chain joins TRBV2 and TRBJ2-3; 8 nucleotides match TRBD2. CDR1 SNHLY and CDR2 FYNNEI come from the germline V gene. The CDR3 is 16 residues long. With 3 bases clipped from V and 0 bases from J, the junction kept 5 bases outside the gene matches. Full variable domain (missing parts from reference TRBV2 and TRBJ2-3): EPEVTQTPSHQVTQMGQEVILRCVPISNHLYFYWYRQILGQKVEFLVSFYNNEISEKSEIFDDQFSVERPDGSNFTLKIRSTKLEDSAMYFCASSDTRGDSTDTQYFGPGTRLTVL.

This chain connects TRBV20-1 to TRBJ2-7, with 7 bases fitting TRBD1. This CDR3 contains 15 residues. The junction had 14 bases not matched to a gene; V was cut back by 2 bases and J by 7 bases. Germline CDR1 is DFQATT and CDR2 is SNEGSKA (reference sequence). The CDR3 loop is CSARLPGQNYEEQYF. DNA of the CDR3: TGCAGTGCTAGACTGCCGGGACAGAACTACGAAGAGCAGTACTTC.

V usage is TRBV6-4 and J usage is TRBJ2-3; TRBD2 is a possible D gene (6 bases). This CDR3 spans 15 amino acids. Between the trimmed V and J ends, which lost 4 bases and 0 bases, there was a span of 11 bases. Germline assignment: CDR1 MRHNA and CDR2 SNTAGT. The CDR3 DNA follows: TGTGCCAGCAGTGTTGGGACTGCTAGCACAGATACGCAGTATTTT. Translation gives CASSVGTASTDTQYF.

This chain joins TRBV6-5 and TRBJ2-3; 8 bases fit TRBD2. The V segment lost 0 bases and the J segment 3 bases; nucleotides outside the gene matches: 2. Germline-derived CDR1 and CDR2 are MNHEY and SVGAGI. There are 15 residues in the CDR3. The CDR3 DNA follows: TGTGCCAGCAGTTACTCTAGCGGGGATACAGATACGCAGTATTTT. It encodes CASSYSSGDTDTQYF.

This rearrangement joins TRBV4-3 to TRBJ2-7; tentative D call: TRBD2 (5 bases). CDR3 size: 16 residues. Germline CDR1 reads LGHNA; CDR2 reads YSLEER. V was trimmed by 0 bases and J by 3 bases, leaving 15 bases between them. The CDR3 spells CASSQEAPGEIYEQYF. CDR3 DNA: TGCGCCAGCAGCCAAGAAGCCCCCGGGGAGATCTACGAGCAGTACTTC.

The J gene is TRBJ2-7, the V gene TRBV2, with 8 positions matching TRBD1. The CDR3 sequence is 14 residues long. V lost 6 bases and J lost 5; bases outside the gene matches: 9. Germline-derived CDR1 and CDR2 are SNHLY and FYNNEI. In nucleotides, the CDR3 is TGTGCCAGCAGCCCCAGACAGGGGTGGGACGAGCAGTACTTC. Encoded protein: CASSPRQGWDEQYF.

This chain links TRBV7-3 with TRBJ2-1; possibly TRBD2 for D (6 bases). This CDR3 region has 14 residues. CDR1 and CDR2 (germline): SGHTA, FQGTGA. Trimming pared 5 bases from V and 3 bases from J, leaving 11 bases between. The CDR3 sequence is CASSPREDYNEQFF. CDR3 coding DNA: TGTGCCAGCAGCCCCAGGGAGGACTACAATGAGCAGTTCTTC.

The gene calls are TRBV14 and TRBJ2-7; 8 positions agree with TRBD2. V lost 3 bases to trimming and J lost 0 bases; unmatched junction nucleotides: 16. The CDR3 length is 19 residues. From germline, CDR1 is SGHDN and CDR2 FVKESK. For the CDR3, the DNA is TGTGCCAGCAGCCACGATCTTTACGAGCGGGGGCGACTCTCCTACGAGCAGTACTTC. Encoded protein: CASSHDLYERGRLSYEQYF.

V usage is TRBV29-1 and J usage is TRBJ2-2; 13 bases fit TRBD2. The CDR3 has 16 residues. Germline values: CDR1 SQVTM, CDR2 ANQGSEA. V gave up 0 bases and J gave up 5 bases; unmatched junction bases: 3. In DNA, the CDR3 is TGCAGCGTTGAAGATGCACTAGCGGGGGGGACCGGGGAGCTGTTTTTT. Translation gives CSVEDALAGGTGELFF.

This sequence joins TRBV20-1 and TRBJ2-3; 9 positions agree with TRBD2. The V segment lost 5 bases and the J segment 3 bases; nucleotides outside the gene matches: 12. The CDR3 runs to 16 residues. Germline loops: CDR1 DFQATT, CDR2 SNEGSKA (reference sequence). CDR3 sequence (DNA): TGCAGTGCTGCCGGGGAGGAGCGGGGGGATACAGATACGCAGTATTTT. Protein: CSAAGEERGDTDTQYF.

V is TRBV5-6 and J is TRBJ2-1, with TRBD1 matching over 7 bases. Germline CDR1 is SGHDT and CDR2 is YYEEEE. V lost 1 base, J lost 9 bases, and 4 bases stayed unmatched. The CDR3 consists of 13 residues. Here the CDR3 DNA reads TGTGCCAGCAGCTTGCCTCGACAGGGTGAGCAGTTCTTC. Its protein is CASSLPRQGEQFF.

CDR3 residues: CSVYKNIQYF. The CDR3 coding sequence is TGCAGCGTCTACAAAAACATTCAGTACTTC. The V and J genes are TRBV29-1 and TRBJ2-4; D unresolved. This CDR3 spans 10 amino acids. In germline, CDR1 is SQVTM, CDR2 ANQGSEA. Trimming shortened V by 6 bases and J by 3 bases, and 3 bases separated the two germline ends. Full variable domain (missing parts from reference TRBV29-1 and TRBJ2-4): SAVISQKPSRDICQRGTSLTIQCQVDSQVTMMFWYRQQPGQSLTLIATANQGSEATYESGFVIDKFPISRPNLTFSTLTVSNMSPEDSSIYLCSVYKNIQYFGAGTRLSVL.

The V gene is TRBV5-5, the J gene TRBJ1-1, with D perhaps TRBD1 (6 bases). The CDR3 sequence is 13 residues long. The germline gives CDR1 SGHKS, CDR2 YYEKEE (reference sequence). The V end lost 0 bases, the J end lost 4 bases, and 7 bases lay between the germline ends. DNA of the CDR3: TGTGCCAGCAGCTTGGGGGACATCACTGAAGCTTTCTTT. Translation gives CASSLGDITEAFF.